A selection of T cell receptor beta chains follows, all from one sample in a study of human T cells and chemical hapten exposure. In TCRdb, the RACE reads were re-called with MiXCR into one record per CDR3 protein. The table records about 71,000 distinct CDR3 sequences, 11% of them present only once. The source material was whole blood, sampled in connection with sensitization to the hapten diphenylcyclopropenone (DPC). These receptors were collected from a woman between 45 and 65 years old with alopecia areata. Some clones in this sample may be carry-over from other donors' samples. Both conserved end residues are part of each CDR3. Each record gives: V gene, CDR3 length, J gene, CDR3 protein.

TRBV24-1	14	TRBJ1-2	CATSAADSPYGYTF
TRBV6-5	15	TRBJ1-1	CASSYSPGRGTEAFF
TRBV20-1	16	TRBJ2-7	CSARSNSRKEAYEQYF
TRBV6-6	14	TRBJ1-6	CASRTGQGREPLHF
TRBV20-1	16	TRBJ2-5	CSARDRLAGFRETQYF
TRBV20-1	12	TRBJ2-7	CSAHTPGNEQYF
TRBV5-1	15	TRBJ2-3	CASLAEEPSTDTQYF
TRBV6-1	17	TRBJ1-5	CASSGALGGPSNQPQHF
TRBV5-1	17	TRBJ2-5	CASSLAPGLQYQETQYF
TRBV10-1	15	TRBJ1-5	CASTKDRLSNQPQHF
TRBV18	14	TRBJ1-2	CASSPTGGNYGYTF
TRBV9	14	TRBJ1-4	CASSVGTSSEKLFF
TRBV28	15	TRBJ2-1	CASSFAGTGNTEQFF
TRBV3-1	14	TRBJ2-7	CASSQGLANYEQYF
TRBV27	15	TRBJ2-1	CASSRQGGSYNEQFF
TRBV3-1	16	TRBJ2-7	CASSQVGRLFNYEQYF
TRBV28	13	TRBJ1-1	CASSLKVTTEAFF
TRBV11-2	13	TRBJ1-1	CASSLLGSSLAFF
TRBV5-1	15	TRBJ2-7	CASSLGTAEAYEQYF
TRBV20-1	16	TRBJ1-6	CSARDPPGTYNSPLHF
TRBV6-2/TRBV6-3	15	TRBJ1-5	CASSLLGGRQTAQHF
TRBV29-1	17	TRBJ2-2	CSVDTVEGTGNTGELFF
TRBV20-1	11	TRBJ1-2	CSVRDNYGYTF
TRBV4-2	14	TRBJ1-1	CASSLSQVNTEAFF
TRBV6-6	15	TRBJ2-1	CASSYSIALAGEQFF
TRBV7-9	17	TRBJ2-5	CASSLTAGALYQETQYF
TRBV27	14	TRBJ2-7	CASSQRGTSYEQYF
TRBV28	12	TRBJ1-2	CASSRDRLGYTF
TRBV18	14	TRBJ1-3	CASSPGGTGNTIYF
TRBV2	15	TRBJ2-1	CASRPGTNSYNEQFF
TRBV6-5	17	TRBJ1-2	CASSYARTGAGNYGYTF
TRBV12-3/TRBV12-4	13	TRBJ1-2	CASSLDRGYGYTF